Sequencing of this T cell receptor (beta chain) was carried out in a study of blood T cell repertoires in COVID-19. Turning to the study itself: COVID-19 samples from acute and convalescent phases originated in the United States, Italy and Spain. The analysed material was cDNA or gDNA that came from T cells, B-cell-depleted T cells, or PBMCs.

In the authors' methods: Quantification of nucleated cells was approximated via reference gene primer amplification. Sequenced by immunoSEQ multiplex PCR; TCRdb stores in-frame clones only, minus some. That table gives V, J and clone size, and the DNA gave D and trimming. This table holds 65,000 to 75,000 clones, around 84% found once. With V trimmed by 2 bases and J by 8 bases, 5 bases remained unmatched. This CDR3 comprises 15 residues. Germline values: CDR1 ENHRY, CDR2 SYGVKD. Sequenced input: peripheral blood. The clonotype originates from an elderly woman with acute or convalescent COVID-19. The chain joins TRBV10-3 to TRBJ1-6; 8 bases agree with TRBD1. The CDR3 sequence: CAISENRGDYSPLHF. The CDR3 nucleotides read TGTGCCATCAGTGAGAACAGGGGGGATTATTCACCCCTCCACTTT.